This entry lists 16 T cell receptor beta chains sequenced from one sample in a study of blood T cells in healthy people across ages. A second roughly 7 to 12 cycle PCR used barcoded and J-beta primers. TCRdb re-called the 5' RACE reads through MiXCR, storing one row per CDR3 protein. Of roughly 800,000 distinct CDR3 sequences listed, roughly 50% are singletons. The sample consisted of blood. The receptors come from a man aged 30-40 years in good health.

The gene calls are TRBV7-2 and TRBJ1-5; D call uncertain. Germline loops: CDR1 SGHTA, CDR2 FQGNSA. V gave up 5 bases and J gave up 7 bases, with 12 bases separating them. This CDR3 contains 13 residues. The CDR3 DNA reads TGTGCCAGCAGCGCGGTCCCCAGGCAGCCCCAGCATTTT. Its translation is CASSAVPRQPQHF.

The V gene is TRBV20-1, the J gene TRBJ1-2, with 8 bases aligning to TRBD1. The germline CDR1 and CDR2 sequences are DFQATT and SNEGSKA (reference sequence). The CDR3 has 15 amino acids. J gave up 0 bases and V 1 base, and 4 bases lay outside the gene matches. The CDR3 DNA is TGCAGTGCTAGAGCAGGGACAGGCCCTAACTATGGCTACACCTTC. Translated, it gives CSARAGTGPNYGYTF.

J is TRBJ1-6 and V is TRBV20-1, with D perhaps matching TRBD1 (6 bases). The CDR3 consists of 13 residues. Germline V gene lookup returns CDR1 DFQATT and CDR2 SNEGSKA (reference sequence). V was pared by 5 bases and J by 5 bases, with 10 bases between. The CDR3: CSAEGHDNSPLHF. The DNA of the CDR3 is TGCAGTGCTGAGGGACACGATAATTCACCCCTCCACTTT.

This chain links TRBV7-2 with TRBJ2-5; possible D gene TRBD2, 6 bases. The CDR3 extends over 14 amino acids. CDR1 is SGHTA and CDR2 is FQGNSA in the germline V gene. The ends were cut back, 4 bases at V and 13 bases at J, with 22 bases in the middle. The CDR3 DNA is TGTGCCAGCAGCTCCCAGGAGGGCCGGGGCGAGCGGTACTTC. Translated: CASSSQEGRGERYF.

The sample holds a few counts of this clonotype. The rearrangement uses TRBV29-1 and TRBJ2-1; TRBD1 matches at 7 bases. The assigned J gene may be wrong: the sequence end matches TRBJ2-7 better. The CDR3 contains 14 residues. The germline CDR1 and CDR2 sequences are SQVTM and ANQGSEA. The CDR3 protein is CSVDPGQRTNEQYF. Written as DNA, the CDR3 is TGCAGCGTGGATCCGGGACAGCGAACCAATGAGCAGTACTTC.

The genes are TRBV5-1 and TRBJ2-7, with unresolved D. V dropped 8 bases and J dropped 4 bases, with 13 bases sitting between them. Germline CDR1 SGHRS, CDR2 YFSETQ. The CDR3 is 12 residues long. As DNA, the CDR3 is TGCGCCAGTCAGCGTGACAATTACGAGCAGTACTTC. Translation: CASQRDNYEQYF.

In its sample, this clonotype was seen a few times. The rearrangement uses TRBV4-3 and TRBJ2-7; D may be TRBD2 (6 bases). V was shortened by 0 bases and J by 1 base, with 10 bases between the two germline ends. Germline lookup yields CDR1 LGHNA and CDR2 YSLEER. This CDR3 has 15 residues. The CDR3 loop is CASSQDPGASYEQYF. Here the CDR3 DNA reads TGCGCCAGCAGCCAAGATCCGGGAGCGTCCTACGAGCAGTACTTC.

The chain carries TRBV2 and TRBJ2-1; D gene unclear. The CDR3 length is 14 residues. Germline V lookup: CDR1 SNHLY, CDR2 FYNNEI. Trimming took off 1 base at V and 6 bases at J, with 10 bases between the two ends. The CDR3 bases are TGTGCCAGCAGTGAAGATTACCAGTTCAATGAGCAGTTCTTC. Its protein is CASSEDYQFNEQFF.

The chain recombines TRBV5-1 with TRBJ2-1; D tentatively reads TRBD1 or TRBD2 (5 bases each). This CDR3 is built from 14 residues. CDR1 and CDR2 (germline): SGHRS, YFSETQ. V gave up 6 bases and J gave up 2 bases, with 12 bases separating them. In DNA, the CDR3 is TGCGCCAGCACCAGGGACGGAGCCTACAATGAGCAGTTCTTC. The encoded protein is CASTRDGAYNEQFF.

The rearrangement links TRBV20-1 to TRBJ2-2; 11 nucleotides agree with TRBD2. This CDR3 region has 13 residues. V lost 5 bases and J lost 6; bases outside the gene matches: 2. CDR1 and CDR2 from the germline V gene are DFQATT and SNEGSKA (reference sequence). For the CDR3, the DNA is TGCAGTGCTCCTAGCGGGAGGCCCGGGGAGCTGTTTTTT. This gives the protein CSAPSGRPGELFF.

Many counts were recorded for this clonotype. V gene TRBV5-1 combines with J gene TRBJ2-3, with 9 bases matching TRBD2. The CDR3 runs to 14 residues. Trimming cost V 2 bases and J 3 bases; bases outside gene matches: 1. From germline, CDR1 is SGHRS and CDR2 YFSETQ. As DNA, the CDR3 is TGCGCCAGCAGCTTCGCGGGAGGGACAGATACGCAGTATTTT. Protein sequence: CASSFAGGTDTQYF.

This chain uses TRBV27 with TRBJ2-5, with D perhaps given as TRBD1 or TRBD2 (5 bases each). Germline CDR1 reads MNHEY; CDR2 reads SMNVEV (reference sequence). Trimming took off 5 bases at V and 2 bases at J, with 24 bases between the two ends. The CDR3 length is 18 residues. CDR3: CASSLFSPRVGTQETQYF. For the CDR3, the DNA is TGTGCCAGCAGTCTGTTCAGCCCCAGGGTGGGGACGCAAGAGACCCAGTACTTC.

The chain carries TRBV3-1 and TRBJ2-1; D is possibly TRBD1 or TRBD2 (5 bases each). The germline gives CDR1 LGHDT, CDR2 YNNKEL (reference sequence). CDR3 length: 13 residues. Trimming took off 2 bases at V and 9 bases at J, with 11 bases between the two ends. The DNA of the CDR3 is TGTGCCAGCAGCCAAAGGGGTGGGGGTGAGCAGTTCTTC. This translates into CASSQRGGGEQFF.

This clonotype was observed a handful of times. The gene calls are TRBV12-5 and TRBJ2-5, with a tentative D call TRBD1 (5 bases). The CDR3 contains 13 residues. CDR1 and CDR2 (germline): LGHNT, FRNRAP. V lost 2 bases and J lost 3, with 7 bases in between. In DNA, the CDR3 is TGTGCTAGTGGTTTGACAGGAAAAGAGACCCAGTACTTC. Protein: CASGLTGKETQYF.

This clonotype occurred a few times. The chain has TRBV7-6 and TRBJ1-5, with 7 bases fitting TRBD1. The ends lost 5 bases at V and 7 bases at J; junction bases unmatched: 8. The CDR3 length is 14 residues. Germline CDR1 reads SGHVS; CDR2 reads FNYEAQ. CDR3 nucleotides: TGTGCCAGCAGCCCAGGGGGGTTGAGACAGCCCCAGCATTTT. It encodes CASSPGGLRQPQHF.

This chain links TRBV9 with TRBJ1-2; no clear D. Trimming stripped 0 bases from V and 4 bases from J, with 10 bases between. The CDR3 loop spans 14 amino acids. Germline lookup yields CDR1 SGDLS and CDR2 YYNGEE. The CDR3 coding sequence is TGTGCCAGCAGCGTAGACCCTGAAGGCTATGGCTACACCTTC. Translated, it gives CASSVDPEGYGYTF.